The 30 T cell receptor beta chains reported below all come from one sample, sequenced in a study of blood T cell repertoires in COVID-19. TCRdb's copy holds only in-frame clones and misses some; the assay was immunoSEQ multiplex PCR. The sample shows approximately 400,000 clones, more than 75% of them seen only once. Sequencing input: peripheral blood. All receptors come from a human donor with acute or convalescent COVID-19. The donor label of this sample is uncertain.

The chain carries TRBV7-6 and TRBJ2-5; TRBD2 agrees at 7 bases. The germline CDR1 and CDR2 sequences are SGHVS and FNYEAQ. The V and J ends lost 5 bases and 8 bases, in that order; junction bases with no gene match: 8. This CDR3 is built from 13 residues. DNA of the CDR3: TGTGCCAGCAGCGTCCGGACTAGTAGAACCCAGTACTTC. Translating it yields CASSVRTSRTQYF. Using reference TRBV7-6 and TRBJ2-5 for the parts outside the CDR3, the full variable domain is GAGVSQSPRYKVTKRGQDVALRCDPISGHVSLYWYRQALGQGPEFLTYFNYEAQQDKSGLPNDRFSAERPEGSISTLTIQRTEQRDSAMYRCASSVRTSRTQYFGPGTRLLVL.

V usage is TRBV5-5 and J usage is TRBJ2-7; perhaps TRBD2 as D (6 bases). CDR1 and CDR2 from the germline V gene are SGHKS and YYEKEE (reference sequence). This CDR3 comprises 14 residues. Trimming took off 0 bases at V and 2 bases at J, with 9 bases between the two ends. The CDR3 DNA is TGTGCCAGCAGCTTGGTGGGGGGACCCTACGAGCAGTACTTC. Its translation: CASSLVGGPYEQYF.

V usage is TRBV6-5 and J usage is TRBJ2-5, with 11 bases fitting TRBD2. Germline CDR1 MNHEY, CDR2 SVGAGI. Trimming removed 6 bases from V and 5 bases from J; junction bases left unmatched: 8. The CDR3 is made up of 15 amino acids. In DNA, the CDR3 is TGTGCCAGCAGCCAAATAGCGGGGGGGCAGGAGACCCAGTACTTC. It codes for CASSQIAGGQETQYF.

This chain connects TRBV10-3 to TRBJ1-1; D uncertain. The CDR3 is 13 amino acids. V was cut by 6 bases and J by 5 bases, with 13 bases left in between. Germline lookup yields CDR1 ENHRY and CDR2 SYGVKD. The CDR3 is CAISPEVRTEAFF. CDR3 nucleotides: TGTGCCATCAGCCCCGAGGTTAGGACTGAAGCTTTCTTT.

This clone was observed many times. The V and J genes are TRBV6-1 and TRBJ2-5; 7 bases are a match to TRBD2. This CDR3 has 16 residues. With 3 bases clipped from V and 2 bases from J, the junction kept 9 bases outside the gene matches. The germline V gene has CDR1 MNHNS and CDR2 SASEGT. The CDR3: CASSEVGGIGQETQYF. Written as DNA, the CDR3 is TGTGCCAGCAGTGAGGTCGGGGGGATCGGGCAAGAGACCCAGTACTTC.

V is TRBV4-2 and J is TRBJ2-1; maybe TRBD2 (6 bases). This CDR3 is built from 12 residues. Germline CDR1 reads LGHNA; CDR2 reads YNFKEQ. Trimming took off 4 bases at V and 7 bases at J, with 8 bases between the two ends. The CDR3 coding sequence is TGTGCCAGCAGCCTGACTAGAAATGAGCAGTTCTTC. Its protein is CASSLTRNEQFF.

The chain recombines TRBV30 with TRBJ1-5; 7 nucleotides align to TRBD1. The V gene end was trimmed by 0 bases and the J gene end by 11 bases; junction bases not matched to a gene: 7. The CDR3 has 13 residues. Germline V lookup: CDR1 GTSNPN, CDR2 SVGIG (reference sequence). CDR3 bases: TGTGCCTGGAGTGTATATCAGGGGGGCACCCAGCATTTT. Residues: CAWSVYQGGTQHF.

J is TRBJ2-1 and V is TRBV5-5; 14 bases line up with TRBD2. V trimming: 2 bases; J trimming: 8 bases; junction bases outside the gene matches: 9. CDR1 is SGHKS, CDR2 YYEKEE, per germline (reference sequence). This CDR3 has 17 amino acids. The CDR3 sequence: CASSLGWGTSGSYEQFF. The CDR3 region has the DNA TGTGCCAGCAGCTTAGGGTGGGGGACTAGCGGGAGTTATGAGCAGTTCTTC.

V and J are TRBV19 and TRBJ1-1; D gene uncertain. Between the trimmed V and J ends, which lost 1 base and 6 bases, there was a span of 12 bases. The CDR3 totals 14 residues. Germline V lookup: CDR1 LNHDA, CDR2 SQIVND (reference sequence). CDR3 sequence: CASSIVAGIAEAFF. The CDR3 DNA is TGTGCCAGTAGTATAGTGGCAGGAATCGCTGAAGCTTTCTTT.

The chain has TRBV3-1 (or the pseudogene TRBV3-2) and TRBJ1-1; unclear D gene. The CDR3 extends over 14 amino acids. Per germline, CDR1 LGHDT and CDR2 YNNKEL (reference sequence). V dropped 1 base and J dropped 5 bases, with 11 bases sitting between them. The CDR3 loop is CASSQVGGVTEAFF. The CDR3 bases are TGTGCCAGCAGCCAAGTTGGCGGGGTTACTGAAGCTTTCTTT.

This clone was picked up a small number of times. V gene TRBV19 combines with J gene TRBJ1-6; D is ambiguous. The germline CDR1 and CDR2 sequences are LNHDA and SQIVND (reference sequence). Trimming left V 6 bases short and J 8 bases short, with 11 bases between. The CDR3 is made up of 13 amino acids. The CDR3 region has the DNA TGTGCCAGTAGGCGGAGGACCGATTCACCCCTCCACTTT. As protein: CASRRRTDSPLHF.

The chain carries TRBV15 and TRBJ2-3, with a tentative D call TRBD2 (5 bases). CDR1 and CDR2 (germline): LNHNV, YYDKDF (reference sequence). The CDR3 has 16 amino acids. Trimming left V 2 bases short and J 1 base short, with 13 bases between. The CDR3 spells CATSRSVRGRTDTQYF. Here the CDR3 DNA reads TGTGCCACCAGCAGATCGGTTCGCGGGCGCACAGATACGCAGTATTTT.

V usage is TRBV7-9 and J usage is TRBJ2-1; a weak D match, TRBD2 (6 bases). V lost 4 bases to trimming and J lost 8 bases, with 18 bases between them. This CDR3 contains 15 residues. Germline V gene data show CDR1 as SEHNR and CDR2 as FQNEAQ (reference sequence). The CDR3 loop is CASSSTGEIGYEQFF. CDR3 in DNA: TGTGCCAGCAGCTCAACGGGGGAGATCGGCTATGAGCAGTTCTTC.

The V gene is TRBV5-1, the J gene TRBJ2-1, with 10 bases fitting TRBD2. The germline gives CDR1 SGHRS, CDR2 YFSETQ. Germline trimming cut 4 bases from V and 8 bases from J; bases unmatched to any gene: 9. The CDR3 covers 15 residues. The CDR3 nucleotides are TGCGCCAGCAGCGCCCAAAGCGGGGGGGCCTATGAGCAGTTCTTC. It codes for CASSAQSGGAYEQFF.

This clone turned up a few times. The CDR3 DNA is TGCGCCAGTTCCCGAAGCTTGTCCGAGCAGTACTTC. Its translation: CASSRSLSEQYF. The chain carries TRBV5-1 and TRBJ2-7; D remains ambiguous. Trimming shortened V by 8 bases and J by 6 bases, and 15 bases separated the two germline ends. The CDR3 sequence is 12 residues long. The V gene's germline CDR1 is SGHRS and CDR2 YFSETQ. The variable domain in full, completed from reference TRBV5-1 and TRBJ2-7, reads KAGVTQTPRYLIKTRGQQVTLSCSPISGHRSVSWYQQTPGQGLQFLFEYFSETQRNKGNFPGRFSGRQFSNSRSEMNVSTLELGDSALYLCASSRSLSEQYFGPGTRLTVT.

The rearrangement joins TRBV5-1 to TRBJ1-3, with 8 bases identical to TRBD1. The CDR3 spans 14 residues. CDR1 SGHRS and CDR2 YFSETQ come from the germline V gene. V was clipped by 6 bases and J by 0 bases; unmatched bases: 2. CDR3 sequence: CASTTGDSGNTIYF. The CDR3 DNA reads as TGCGCCAGCACGACAGGGGACTCTGGAAACACCATATATTTT.

Only a few counts were recorded for this clone. Other DNA sequences within the sample encode an identical CDR3. The chain has TRBV6-5 and TRBJ1-2; 11 bases fit TRBD1. The ends lost 6 bases at V and 2 bases at J; junction bases unmatched: 2. Germline assignment: CDR1 MNHEY and CDR2 SVGAGI. The CDR3 is made up of 14 amino acids. CDR3 bases: TGTGCCAGCAGCCGGACAGGGGGCAACTATGGCTACACCTTC. Protein product: CASSRTGGNYGYTF.

The chain couples TRBV3-1 (or the pseudogene TRBV3-2) to TRBJ2-1, with 9 nucleotides matching TRBD2. The junction had 11 bases not matched to a gene; V was cut back by 7 bases and J by 7 bases. Germline V gene sequence: CDR1 LGHDT, CDR2 YNNKEL (reference sequence). The CDR3 covers 15 residues. CDR3 in DNA: TGTGCCAGCAAACGCGGGGGGGCCGCTTCTAATGAGCAGTTCTTC. Amino acids: CASKRGGAASNEQFF.

CDR3 nucleotides: TGTGCCAGCAGCATACAGGGGGCGGGCAATCAGCCCCAGCATTTT. Translating gives CASSIQGAGNQPQHF. The J gene is TRBJ1-5, the V gene TRBV7-9; 9 bases agree with TRBD1. The CDR3 contains 15 residues. The V segment lost 5 bases and the J segment 2 bases; nucleotides outside the gene matches: 4. Germline V lookup: CDR1 SEHNR, CDR2 FQNEAQ (reference sequence).

The chain uses TRBV5-5 and TRBJ1-5; D is ambiguous. The CDR3 loop spans 16 amino acids. The germline gives CDR1 SGHKS, CDR2 YYEKEE (reference sequence). V shed 5 bases and J shed 7 bases, with 22 bases lying between them. The CDR3 DNA reads TGTGCCAGCAGTCGAGGGTGGACGGCGACCAGGCAGCCCCAGCATTTT. Its protein is CASSRGWTATRQPQHF.

The chain carries TRBV28 and TRBJ1-1; D may be TRBD1 (5 bases). The germline V and J ends were trimmed by 10 bases and 3 bases, with 9 bases remaining between them. CDR3 length equals 11 residues. Looked up from germline, CDR1 is MDHEN and CDR2 is SYDVKM. CDR3 residues: CAIRGDTEAFF. CDR3 nucleotides: TGTGCCATTCGGGGGGACACTGAAGCTTTCTTT.

V is TRBV5-4 and J is TRBJ2-3; 12 nucleotides line up with TRBD2. Unmatched junction bases numbered 8, after V lost 4 bases and J lost 5 bases. This CDR3 comprises 16 residues. Germline V gene lookup returns CDR1 SGHNT and CDR2 YYREEE (reference sequence). The CDR3 DNA is TGTGCCAGCAGCCCACAAACTAGCGGGGGGAGAGATACGCAGTATTTT. Translating it yields CASSPQTSGGRDTQYF. Supplemented by reference TRBV5-4 and TRBJ2-3, the full variable domain reads ETGVTQSPTHLIKTRGQQVTLRCSSQSGHNTVSWYQQALGQGPQFIFQYYREEENGRGNFPPRFSGLQFPNYSSELNVNALELDDSALYLCASSPQTSGGRDTQYFGPGTRLTVL.

The chain has TRBV6-6 and TRBJ1-1; 7 bases match TRBD1. V lost 6 bases to trimming and J lost 0 bases; unmatched junction nucleotides: 4. The CDR3 is 14 amino acids. The germline V gene has CDR1 MNHNY and CDR2 SVGAGI (reference sequence). Written as DNA, the CDR3 is TGTGCCAGCAGATCGACAGGGTTGAACACTGAAGCTTTCTTT. It specifies CASRSTGLNTEAFF.

In its sample, this clone was seen a few times. The chain uses TRBV19 and TRBJ1-4, with D possibly TRBD1 on 6 matching bases. CDR1 is LNHDA, CDR2 SQIVND, per germline (reference sequence). The V and J ends lost 10 bases and 10 bases respectively, with 25 bases between them. The CDR3 runs to 15 residues. CDR3 sequence reads: CATQLRDKAPGKLFF. As DNA, the CDR3 is TGTGCCACCCAACTCCGGGACAAAGCCCCCGGAAAACTGTTTTTT.

V usage is TRBV30 and J usage is TRBJ1-1, with TRBD1 matching 8 bases. V shed 2 bases, J shed 9 bases, and the junction held 5 bases outside the gene matches. Germline V gene sequence: CDR1 GTSNPN, CDR2 SVGIG (reference sequence). CDR3 length: 12 amino acids. The DNA of the CDR3 is TGTGCCTGGAGTTCAAGGACAGGGAAAGCTTTCTTT. Translating gives CAWSSRTGKAFF.

The chain has TRBV28 and TRBJ1-2; no reliable D call. The CDR3 loop spans 13 amino acids. Germline CDR1 is MDHEN and CDR2 is SYDVKM. Trimming cost V 2 bases and J 5 bases, with 9 bases left between them. The CDR3 region has the DNA TGTGCCAGCAGTTTAACAGAGCGGTATGGCTACACCTTC. It specifies CASSLTERYGYTF.

This clone was detected only a few times. V gene TRBV5-1 combines with J gene TRBJ2-7; weak D call: TRBD2 (6 bases). The CDR3 has 15 residues. V dropped 3 bases and J dropped 0 bases, with 13 bases sitting between them. Per germline, CDR1 SGHRS and CDR2 YFSETQ. In nucleotides, the CDR3 is TGCGCCAGCAGCTCCCCCGGGGGATTCTCCTACGAGCAGTACTTC. Translation: CASSSPGGFSYEQYF.

The rearrangement uses TRBV7-2 and TRBJ1-1, with unresolved D. The length of the CDR3 is 15 residues. Trimming took 6 bases from V and 1 from J, leaving 15 bases between them. Germline CDR1 and CDR2: SGHTA and FQGNSA. CDR3 amino acids: CASSPRVNRNTEAFF. The CDR3 DNA reads as TGTGCCAGCAGTCCCCGTGTAAACAGGAACACTGAAGCTTTCTTT. The full variable domain, its missing parts supplied by reference TRBV7-2 and TRBJ1-1, is GAGVSQSPSNKVTEKGKDVELRCDPISGHTALYWYRQSLGQGLEFLIYFQGNSAPDKSGLPSDRFSAERTGGSVSTLTIQRTQQEDSAVYLCASSPRVNRNTEAFFGQGTRLTVV.

The rearrangement joins TRBV18 to TRBJ2-7; D might be TRBD1 (5 bases). V lost 2 bases, J lost 4 bases, and 9 bases lay in between. Germline V gene lookup returns CDR1 KGHSH and CDR2 LQKENI. CDR3 length: 13 amino acids. CDR3 bases: TGTGCCAGCTCACCAGACAGACAGTACGAGCAGTACTTC. It specifies CASSPDRQYEQYF.

This clone was detected only once. The chain uses TRBV5-8 and TRBJ1-4; 7 bases agree with TRBD1. CDR1 is SGHTS, CDR2 YDEGEE, per germline. The CDR3 runs to 15 residues. The junction had 6 bases not matched to a gene; V was cut back by 2 bases and J by 5 bases. The CDR3, as DNA: TGTGCCAGCAGCTTTCACAGGGGACCGAATGAAAAACTGTTTTTT. Translating gives CASSFHRGPNEKLFF.